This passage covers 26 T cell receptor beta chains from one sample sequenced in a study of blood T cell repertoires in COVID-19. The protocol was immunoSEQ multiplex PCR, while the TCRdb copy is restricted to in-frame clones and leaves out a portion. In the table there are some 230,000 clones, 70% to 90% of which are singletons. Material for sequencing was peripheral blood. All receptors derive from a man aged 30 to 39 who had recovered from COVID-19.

Written as DNA, the CDR3 is TGTGCCAGCAGCCAAGATTATAGTCCCAATGAGCAGTTCTTC. It translates to CASSQDYSPNEQFF. This rearrangement joins TRBV3-1 (or the pseudogene TRBV3-2) to TRBJ2-1; D is unresolved. The CDR3 totals 14 residues. Germline V gene data show CDR1 as LGHDT and CDR2 as YNNKEL (reference sequence). The V and J ends lost 0 bases and 6 bases respectively, with 9 bases between them.

The CDR3 DNA reads TGTGCCAGCAGTGAAAACTGGGACAGGGGAACGGGCTACACCTTC. Translation: CASSENWDRGTGYTF. This chain links TRBV25-1 with TRBJ1-2; 10 bases map to TRBD1. Germline values: CDR1 MGHDK, CDR2 SYGVNS. With 2 bases clipped from V and 8 bases from J, the junction kept 8 bases outside the gene matches. The CDR3 runs 15 residues.

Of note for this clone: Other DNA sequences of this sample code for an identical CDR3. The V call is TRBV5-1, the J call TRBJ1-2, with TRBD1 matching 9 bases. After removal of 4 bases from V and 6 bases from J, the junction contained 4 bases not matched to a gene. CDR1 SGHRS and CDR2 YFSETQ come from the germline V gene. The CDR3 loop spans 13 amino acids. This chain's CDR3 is CASSLGQGDGYTF. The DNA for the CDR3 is TGCGCCAGCAGCCTGGGACAGGGCGATGGCTACACCTTC. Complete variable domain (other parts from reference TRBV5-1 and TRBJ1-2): KAGVTQTPRYLIKTRGQQVTLSCSPISGHRSVSWYQQTPGQGLQFLFEYFSETQRNKGNFPGRFSGRQFSNSRSEMNVSTLELGDSALYLCASSLGQGDGYTFGSGTRLTVV.

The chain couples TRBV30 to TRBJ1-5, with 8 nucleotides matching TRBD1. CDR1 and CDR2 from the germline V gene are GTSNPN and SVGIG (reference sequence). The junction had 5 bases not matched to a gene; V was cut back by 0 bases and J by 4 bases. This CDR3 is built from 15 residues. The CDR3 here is CAWSVYRGNNQPQHF. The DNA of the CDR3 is TGTGCCTGGAGTGTATACAGGGGGAATAATCAGCCCCAGCATTTT.

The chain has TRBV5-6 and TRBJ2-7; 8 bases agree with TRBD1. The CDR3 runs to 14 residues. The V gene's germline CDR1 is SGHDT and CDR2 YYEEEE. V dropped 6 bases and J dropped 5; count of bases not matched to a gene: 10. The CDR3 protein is CASNPGTGGHEQYF. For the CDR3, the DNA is TGTGCCAGCAACCCCGGGACAGGTGGCCACGAGCAGTACTTC.

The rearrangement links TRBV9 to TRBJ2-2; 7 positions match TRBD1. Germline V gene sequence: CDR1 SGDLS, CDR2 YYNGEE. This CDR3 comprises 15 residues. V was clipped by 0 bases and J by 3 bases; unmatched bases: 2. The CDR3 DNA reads TGTGCCAGCAGCGTAGGTGGGACAGACACCGGGGAGCTGTTTTTT. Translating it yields CASSVGGTDTGELFF.

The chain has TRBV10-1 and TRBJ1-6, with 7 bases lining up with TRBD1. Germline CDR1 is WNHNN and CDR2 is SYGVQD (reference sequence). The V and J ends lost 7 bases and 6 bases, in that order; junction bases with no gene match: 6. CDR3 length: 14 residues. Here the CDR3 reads CASNVGTANSPLHF. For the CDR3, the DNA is TGCGCCAGCAACGTCGGGACAGCTAATTCACCCCTCCACTTT.

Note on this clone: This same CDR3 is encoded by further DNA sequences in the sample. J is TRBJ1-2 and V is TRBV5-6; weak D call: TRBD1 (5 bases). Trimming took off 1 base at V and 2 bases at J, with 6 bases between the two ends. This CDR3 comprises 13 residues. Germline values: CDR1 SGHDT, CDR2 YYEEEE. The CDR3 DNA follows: TGTGCCAGCAGCTTGAGGGGAAACTATGGCTACACCTTC. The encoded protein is CASSLRGNYGYTF. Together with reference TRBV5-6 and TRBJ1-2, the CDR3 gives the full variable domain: DAGVTQSPTHLIKTRGQQVTLRCSPKSGHDTVSWYQQALGQGPQFIFQYYEEEERQRGNFPDRFSGHQFPNYSSELNVNALLLGDSALYLCASSLRGNYGYTFGSGTRLTVV.

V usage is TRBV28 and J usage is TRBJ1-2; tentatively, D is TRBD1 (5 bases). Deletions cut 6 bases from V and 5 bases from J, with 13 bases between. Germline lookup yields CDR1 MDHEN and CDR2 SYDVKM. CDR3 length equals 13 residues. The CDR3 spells CASRKQEWYGYTF. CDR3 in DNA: TGTGCCAGCAGGAAACAGGAGTGGTATGGCTACACCTTC.

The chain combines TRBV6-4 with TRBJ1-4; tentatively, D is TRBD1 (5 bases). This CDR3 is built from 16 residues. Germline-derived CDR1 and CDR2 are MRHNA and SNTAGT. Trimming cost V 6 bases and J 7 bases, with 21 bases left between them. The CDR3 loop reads CASRKRTFLSSEKLFF. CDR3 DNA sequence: TGTGCCAGCAGGAAGAGGACATTCCTCTCGAGTGAAAAACTGTTTTTT.

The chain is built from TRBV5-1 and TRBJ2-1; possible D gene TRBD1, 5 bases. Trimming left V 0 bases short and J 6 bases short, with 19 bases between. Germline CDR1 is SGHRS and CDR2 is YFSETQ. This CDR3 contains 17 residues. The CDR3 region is CASSLAIGPGKGNEQFF. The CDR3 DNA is TGCGCCAGCAGCTTGGCCATTGGCCCAGGGAAGGGCAATGAGCAGTTCTTC.

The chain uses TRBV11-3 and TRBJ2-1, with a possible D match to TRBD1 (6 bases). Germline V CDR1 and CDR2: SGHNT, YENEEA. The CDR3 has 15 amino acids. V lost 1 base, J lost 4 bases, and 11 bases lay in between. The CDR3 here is CASSLGTALYNEQFF. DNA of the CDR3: TGTGCCAGCAGCTTAGGGACAGCACTTTACAATGAGCAGTTCTTC.

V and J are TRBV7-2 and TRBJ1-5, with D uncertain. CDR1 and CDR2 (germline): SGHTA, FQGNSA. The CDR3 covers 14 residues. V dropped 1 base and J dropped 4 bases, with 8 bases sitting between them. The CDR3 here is CASSLVAGNQPQHF. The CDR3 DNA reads TGTGCCAGCAGCTTAGTAGCCGGGAATCAGCCCCAGCATTTT.

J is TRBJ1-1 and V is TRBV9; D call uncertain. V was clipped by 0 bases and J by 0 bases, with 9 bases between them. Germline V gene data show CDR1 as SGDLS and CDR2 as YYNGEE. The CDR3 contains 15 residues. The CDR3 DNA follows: TGTGCCAGCAGCGTAGTTGGAGAACTGAACACTGAAGCTTTCTTT. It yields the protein CASSVVGELNTEAFF.

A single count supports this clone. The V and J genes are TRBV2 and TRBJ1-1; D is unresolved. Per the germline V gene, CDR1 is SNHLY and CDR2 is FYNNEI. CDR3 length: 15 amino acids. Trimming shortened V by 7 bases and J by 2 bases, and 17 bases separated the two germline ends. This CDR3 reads CASTPSVRSNTEAFF. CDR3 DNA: TGTGCCAGCACGCCCTCGGTAAGGAGTAACACTGAAGCTTTCTTT.

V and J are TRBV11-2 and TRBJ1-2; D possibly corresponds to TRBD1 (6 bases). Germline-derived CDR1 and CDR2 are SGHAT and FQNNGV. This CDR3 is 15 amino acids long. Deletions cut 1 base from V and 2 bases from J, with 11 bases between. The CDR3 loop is CASSLVSGGNYGYTF. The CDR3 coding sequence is TGTGCCAGCAGCTTAGTTTCGGGGGGCAACTATGGCTACACCTTC.

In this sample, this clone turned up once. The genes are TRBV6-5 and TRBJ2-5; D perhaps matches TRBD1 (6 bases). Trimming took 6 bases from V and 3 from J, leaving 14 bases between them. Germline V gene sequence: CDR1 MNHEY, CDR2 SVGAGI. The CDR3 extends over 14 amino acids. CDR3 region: CASRQTGNKETQYF. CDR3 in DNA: TGTGCCAGCAGGCAAACAGGGAATAAAGAGACCCAGTACTTC.

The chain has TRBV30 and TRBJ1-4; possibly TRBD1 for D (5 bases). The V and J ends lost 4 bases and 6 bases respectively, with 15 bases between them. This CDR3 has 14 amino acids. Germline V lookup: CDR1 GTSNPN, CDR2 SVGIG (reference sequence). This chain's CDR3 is CAWNSLGTHEKLFF. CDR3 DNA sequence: TGTGCCTGGAATAGTCTAGGGACTCATGAAAAACTGTTTTTT.

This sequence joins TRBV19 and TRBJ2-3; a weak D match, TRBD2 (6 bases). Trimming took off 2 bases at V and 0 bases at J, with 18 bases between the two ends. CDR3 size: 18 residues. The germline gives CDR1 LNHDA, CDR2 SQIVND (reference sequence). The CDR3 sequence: CASSIRRDLGWSTDTQYF. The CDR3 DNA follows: TGTGCCAGTAGTATAAGGAGGGATCTCGGCTGGAGCACAGATACGCAGTATTTT.

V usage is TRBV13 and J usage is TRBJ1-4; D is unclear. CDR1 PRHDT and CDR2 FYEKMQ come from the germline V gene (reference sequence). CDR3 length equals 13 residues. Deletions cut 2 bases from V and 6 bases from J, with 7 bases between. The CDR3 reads CASSLSSHEKLFF. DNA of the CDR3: TGTGCCAGCAGCTTAAGTAGCCATGAAAAACTGTTTTTT.

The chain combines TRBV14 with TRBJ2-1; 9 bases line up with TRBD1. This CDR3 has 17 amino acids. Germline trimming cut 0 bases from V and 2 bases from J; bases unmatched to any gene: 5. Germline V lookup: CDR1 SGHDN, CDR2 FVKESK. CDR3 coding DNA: TGTGCCAGCAGCCAAGACTACCGGGACAGGGCCTACAATGAGCAGTTCTTC. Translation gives CASSQDYRDRAYNEQFF. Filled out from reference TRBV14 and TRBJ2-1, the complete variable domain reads EAGVTQFPSHSVIEKGQTVTLRCDPISGHDNLYWYRRVMGKEIKFLLHFVKESKQDESGMPNNRFLAERTGGTYSTLKVQPAELEDSGVYFCASSQDYRDRAYNEQFFGPGTRLTVL.

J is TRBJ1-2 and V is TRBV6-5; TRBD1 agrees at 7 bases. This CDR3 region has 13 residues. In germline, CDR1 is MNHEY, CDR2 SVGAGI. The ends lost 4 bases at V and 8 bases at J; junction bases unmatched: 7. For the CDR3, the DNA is TGTGCCAGCAGTTCGACAGGGACTCGGGGCTACACCTTC. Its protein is CASSSTGTRGYTF.

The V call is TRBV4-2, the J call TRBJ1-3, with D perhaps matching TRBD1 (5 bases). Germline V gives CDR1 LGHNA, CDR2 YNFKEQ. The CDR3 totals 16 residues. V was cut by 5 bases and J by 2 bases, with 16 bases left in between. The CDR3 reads CASSESRVFPGNTIYF. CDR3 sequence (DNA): TGTGCCAGCAGCGAATCCAGGGTGTTCCCTGGAAACACCATATATTTT.

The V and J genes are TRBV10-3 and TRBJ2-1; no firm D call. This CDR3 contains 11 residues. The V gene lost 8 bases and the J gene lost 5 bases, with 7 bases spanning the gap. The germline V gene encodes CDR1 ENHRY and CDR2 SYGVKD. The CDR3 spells CAIDWNNEQFF. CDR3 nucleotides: TGTGCCATCGACTGGAACAATGAGCAGTTCTTC.

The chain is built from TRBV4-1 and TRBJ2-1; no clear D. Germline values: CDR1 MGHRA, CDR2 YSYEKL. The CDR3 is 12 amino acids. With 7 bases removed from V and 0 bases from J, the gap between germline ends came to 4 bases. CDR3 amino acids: CASTSSYNEQFF. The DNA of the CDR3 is TGCGCCAGCACGAGCTCCTACAATGAGCAGTTCTTC.

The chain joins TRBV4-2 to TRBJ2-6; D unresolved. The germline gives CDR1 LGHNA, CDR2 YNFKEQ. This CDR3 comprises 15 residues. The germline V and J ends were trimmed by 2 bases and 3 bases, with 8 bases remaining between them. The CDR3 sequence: CASSQQHRGANVLTF. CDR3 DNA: TGTGCCAGCAGCCAACAACATCGTGGGGCCAACGTCCTGACTTTC.